This TCR beta chain was observed in a study of OX40 agonist ivuxolimab in advanced cancers. Study information: Six ivuxolimab dose levels, 0.01 to 10 mg/kg, were given intravenously every 2 weeks.

This clone came up once. The CDR3 sequence is 13 residues long. Germline V lookup: CDR1 LGHNA, CDR2 YNFKEQ. The V segment lost 8 bases and the J segment 0 bases; nucleotides outside the gene matches: 0. The protocol was immunoSEQ multiplex PCR, while the TCRdb copy is restricted to in-frame clones and leaves out a portion. The sample consists of some 77,000 clones, more than 85% of them appearing once. V usage is TRBV4-2 and J usage is TRBJ2-2; 7 positions agree with TRBD1. The receptor was derived from an adult with an advanced solid tumor such as melanoma, head and neck, liver or kidney cancer. Sample: CD4+ or CD8+ T cells sorted from blood, taken in a trial of the OX40 agonist ivuxolimab. CDR3 in DNA: TGTGCCAGCGGGACAGCGAACACCGGGGAGCTGTTTTTT. The encoded protein is CASGTANTGELFF.